This T cell receptor beta chain was identified in a study of T cell responses to AZD1222 COVID-19 vaccine. Regarding the study as a whole: Spike-specific TCR depth and breadth grew after two AZD1222 doses.

The CDR3 runs 15 residues. Trimming took off 3 bases at V and 0 bases at J, with 8 bases between the two ends. The germline V gene has CDR1 ENHRY and CDR2 SYGVKD. This clone showed up just a few times. Its antigen is still unknown. Repertoires were generated with immunoSEQ multiplex PCR, while TCRdb's copy carries only in-frame clones and drops some. The sample has about 140,000 clones, 90% to 95% seen once. The source of this sequence is an adult who received the AZD1222 COVID-19 vaccine. V gene TRBV10-3 combines with J gene TRBJ2-2, with D tentatively TRBD1 (5 bases). This material consisted of peripheral blood, taken 28 days after the second AZD1222 dose. The DNA for the CDR3 is TGTGCCATCAGTGAACTGACAGCGAACACCGGGGAGCTGTTTTTT. Protein: CAISELTANTGELFF.